These T cell receptor beta chains were read from a single sample in a study of regulatory T cells in long-lasting Graves disease. TCRdb ran MiXCR on the multiplex PCR reads and lists one entry per CDR3 protein. The repertoire holds around 460,000 distinct CDR3 sequences, with 22% as singletons. The sample consisted of peripheral blood mononuclear cells (PBMCs), taken when the disease was refractory, from a patient treated with antithyroid drugs. The receptor source for this set is a female donor with Graves disease. CDR3s include the opening cysteine and the closing phenylalanine or tryptophan. Each record gives: D gene, V gene, clone size, J gene, CDR3 DNA, CDR3 protein. D genes are given only for firm matches. Rows give clone size only sometimes, using once, few, many, or a class for an expanded clone.

NA	TRBV11-2	many	TRBJ2-7	TGTGCCAGCAGCTCGGCCCTCTACGAGCAGTACTTC	CASSSALYEQYF
NA	TRBV28	NA	TRBJ2-6	TGTGCCAGCAGTGAGTCTGGGGCCAACGTCCTGACTTTC	CASSESGANVLTF
NA	TRBV5-6	NA	TRBJ2-7	TGTGCCAGCAGCCCCCGGGACGTAAGCTCCTACGAGCAGTACTTC	CASSPRDVSSYEQYF
TRBD1	TRBV19	few	TRBJ1-5	TGTGCCAGTAGAACGGACAGGGCTAATCAGCCCCAGCATTTT	CASRTDRANQPQHF
TRBD1	TRBV19	NA	TRBJ1-6	TGTGCCAGTAGTAGCTCGGACAGGGGGCATTCACCCCTCCACTTT	CASSSSDRGHSPLHF
NA	TRBV7-3	NA	TRBJ2-2	TGTGCCAGCAGCTTATCCAGCACAGGGCCCGGGGAGCTGTTTTTT	CASSLSSTGPGELFF
TRBD2	TRBV28	once	TRBJ2-7	TGTGCCAGCACCGAGGGCGGGGGGGCCTTATACGAGCAGTACTTC	CASTEGGGALYEQYF
TRBD1	TRBV19	few	TRBJ2-7	TGTGCCAGTAGTATTCGCGGACAGGGGATCGTCTACGAGCAGTACTTC	CASSIRGQGIVYEQYF
NA	TRBV20-1	few	TRBJ2-2	TGCAGTGCTAGAGATCCCTATAGAGGGAACACCGGGGAGCTGTTTTTT	CSARDPYRGNTGELFF
NA	TRBV20-1	few	TRBJ2-7	TGCAGTGCTAGCGAGGGGGGGTACTACGAGCAGTACTTC	CSASEGGYYEQYF
NA	TRBV27	NA	TRBJ1-2	TGTGCCAGCAGTTTTTTTCGGGGGGCGCTTTTCTCCGGCCACACCTTC	CASSFFRGALFSGHTF